This is a list of T cell receptor beta chains from one sample in a study of shared clonotypes between healthy human individuals. Using immunoSEQ multiplex PCR, the repertoire was profiled, and TCRdb retains in-frame clones only, with some absent. Of 1.5 million to 2.5 million clones in the sample, about 95% were seen once. The specimen sequenced was naive CD8+ T cells sorted from blood. Source of these receptors: a young man in good health. CDR3s include the opening cysteine and the closing phenylalanine or tryptophan. A D gene is named only where the DNA matches it firmly. A clone size is listed for some rows: how often the clone was seen (once, few, many), or a class if it is expanded.

j_call,v_call,d_call,clone_size,cdr3_nt,cdr3_aa
TRBJ1-1,TRBV10-1,-,-,TGCGCCAGTACGGGTCCCACTGAAGCTTTCTTT,CASTGPTEAFF
TRBJ1-2,TRBV4-1,-,-,TGCGCCAGCAGCCCAGGGATCCAGGCAGTGCCCGGCTACACCTTC,CASSPGIQAVPGYTF
TRBJ1-2,TRBV27,-,-,TGTGCCAGCAGCTCCTCCGACAGCCACACTAACTATGGCTACACCTTC,CASSSSDSHTNYGYTF
TRBJ2-7,TRBV11-2,TRBD2,-,TGTGCCAGCAGCTTAGAGACTAGCGGGGGCTACGAGCAGTACTTC,CASSLETSGGYEQYF
TRBJ2-7,TRBV11-2,TRBD1,-,TGTGCCAGCAGCTTAGAAACAGGGGGCCCCTACGAGCAGTACTTC,CASSLETGGPYEQYF
TRBJ1-6,TRBV6-6,-,-,TGTGCCAGCACCTTACAGGTCCTTTACTCACCCCTCCACTTT,CASTLQVLYSPLHF
TRBJ2-7,TRBV5-1,-,-,TGCGCCAGCAGCTTGGAGGCCAAGTCCTACGAGCAGTACTTC,CASSLEAKSYEQYF
TRBJ2-7,TRBV11-2,TRBD1,-,TGTGCCAGCAGCTGGACAGGGGGCTACGAGCAGTACTTC,CASSWTGGYEQYF
TRBJ2-2,TRBV9,-,-,TGTGCCAGCAGCTCTCGAGACAGGAACACCGGGGAGCTGTTTTTT,CASSSRDRNTGELFF
TRBJ1-3,TRBV18,-,-,TGTGCCAGCTCACCCCAGGGAGAAGGAACTGGAAACACCATATATTTT,CASSPQGEGTGNTIYF
TRBJ2-3,TRBV7-9,-,-,TGTGCCAGCATAGACACAGATACGCAGTATTTT,CASIDTDTQYF
TRBJ2-7,TRBV4-1,TRBD1,-,TGCGCCAGCAGCCGGTCGCCGGGACAGGGTACCTACGAGCAGTACTTC,CASSRSPGQGTYEQYF
TRBJ1-2,TRBV5-6,-,-,TGTGCCAGCAGCGAGGCAAATAACTATGGCTACACCTTC,CASSEANNYGYTF
TRBJ1-6,TRBV6-1,-,-,TGTGCCAGCAGTGACAGGACACCCGACTCCTATAATTCACCCCTCCACTTT,CASSDRTPDSYNSPLHF
TRBJ1-3,TRBV9,TRBD1,-,TGTGCCAGCAGCAACCCCCGGACAGGGATCTCTGGAAACACCATATATTTT,CASSNPRTGISGNTIYF
TRBJ2-3,TRBV6-6,-,once,TGTGCCAGCAGTTACCGCACAGATACGCAGTATTTT,CASSYRTDTQYF
TRBJ2-1,TRBV5-6,-,once,TGTGCCAGCAGCTTACAGATATCCTACAATGAGCAGTTCTTC,CASSLQISYNEQFF
TRBJ1-6,TRBV4-1,-,few,TGCGCCAGCAGCCTTGATTCCGGGCCCATCGGGGCTAATTCACCCCTCCACTTT,CASSLDSGPIGANSPLHF
TRBJ1-1,TRBV5-4,-,-,TGTGCCAGCAGCCCGGGACAAGGTACTGAAGCTTTCTTT,CASSPGQGTEAFF
TRBJ1-2,TRBV7-9,-,-,TGTGCCAGCAGGGGTGGAACAGGGCTTTTCTATGGCTACACCTTC,CASRGGTGLFYGYTF
TRBJ2-7,TRBV7-8,TRBD1,once,TGTGCCAGCAGGAAGCCGGGACAGGGCCACGAGCAGTACTTC,CASRKPGQGHEQYF
TRBJ2-1,TRBV27,-,once,TGTGCCAGCAGCCGAGGGGCGGGACCCTACAATGAGCAGTTCTTC,CASSRGAGPYNEQFF
TRBJ1-1,TRBV5-1,-,-,TGCGCCAGCAGCTTGGACAGCATGAACACTGAAGCTTTCTTT,CASSLDSMNTEAFF
TRBJ1-6,TRBV7-9,TRBD1,once,TGTGCCAGCAGCTTAGCGCAGGGGGAGGCTTCACCCCTCCACTTT,CASSLAQGEASPLHF
TRBJ2-7,TRBV6-1,-,-,TGTGCCAGCAGTGAAGCGGGGTCCTACGAGCAGTACTTC,CASSEAGSYEQYF
TRBJ1-6,TRBV30,-,-,TGTGCCTGGAGTGTATTGGGGACGAGGGATTCACCCCTCCACTTT,CAWSVLGTRDSPLHF
TRBJ1-5,TRBV5-6,-,once,TGTGCCAGCAGCTTGCGGGTGAGTCAGGGCAGCAATCAGCCCCAGCATTTT,CASSLRVSQGSNQPQHF
TRBJ2-1,TRBV9,TRBD2,-,TGTGCCAGCAGCGTAGGGGTAGCGGGGAACAATGAGCAGTTCTTC,CASSVGVAGNNEQFF
TRBJ2-5,TRBV27,-,-,TGTGCCAGCCGCAATCTGGGACGAGAAGAGACCCAGTACTTC,CASRNLGREETQYF
TRBJ2-1,TRBV19,-,-,TGTGCCAGTAGGGCCCGAGGGAATGAGCAGTTCTTC,CASRARGNEQFF
TRBJ2-1,TRBV6-5,-,once,TGTGCCAGCAGTTGGACTCCGTCCAATGAGCAGTTCTTC,CASSWTPSNEQFF
TRBJ2-2,TRBV7-6,-,-,TGTGCCAGCAGCTCCGCGGCCACCGGGGAGCTGTTTTTT,CASSSAATGELFF
TRBJ1-1,TRBV25-1,-,-,TGTGCCAGCAGTGAACTTTGGGACACAAAAGCTTTCTTT,CASSELWDTKAFF
TRBJ2-5,TRBV6-6,TRBD2,-,TGTGCCAGCAGTTACGCCACGACGGGGGGGAAAGAGACCCAGTACTTC,CASSYATTGGKETQYF
TRBJ2-3,TRBV27,-,-,TGTGCCAGCAGTTTGCTTCTGGGGGGCACAGATACGCAGTATTTT,CASSLLLGGTDTQYF
TRBJ2-3,TRBV11-2,TRBD2,-,TGTGCCAGCAGCCCCTGGGATAGCGGGGGACCCTCCGCAGATACGCAGTATTTT,CASSPWDSGGPSADTQYF
TRBJ1-2,TRBV14,-,once,TGTGCCAGCAGCCAAGATAATAGGGATCCGGGTGGCTACACCTTC,CASSQDNRDPGGYTF
TRBJ2-5,TRBV7-2,-,-,TGTGCCAGCAGCTTATACGCAGGGGTAGAAGAGACCCAGTACTTC,CASSLYAGVEETQYF
TRBJ2-3,TRBV13,TRBD1,-,TGTGCCAGCAGCCCTACAGGGGGCGAGGCAGATACGCAGTATTTT,CASSPTGGEADTQYF
TRBJ2-2,TRBV2,TRBD2,once,TGTGCCAGCAGTGAAATTGGTAGCGGGAGAGGCCTAAACACCGGGGAGCTGTTTTTT,CASSEIGSGRGLNTGELFF
TRBJ2-7,TRBV18,TRBD2,-,TGTGCCAGCTCACCCGGTGGCGGGAGCTCCTACGAGCAGTACTTC,CASSPGGGSSYEQYF